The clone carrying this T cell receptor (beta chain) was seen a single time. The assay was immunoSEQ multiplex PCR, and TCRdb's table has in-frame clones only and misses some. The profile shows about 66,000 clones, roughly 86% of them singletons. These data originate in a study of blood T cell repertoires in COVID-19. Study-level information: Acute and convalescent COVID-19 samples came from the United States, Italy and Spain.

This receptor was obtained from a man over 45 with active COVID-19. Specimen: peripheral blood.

The chain's CDR3 is CASSQQTGLRETQYF. CDR3 nucleotide sequence: TGTGCCAGCAGCCAACAGACAGGGCTCCGGGAGACCCAGTACTTC. This sequence joins TRBV7-7 and TRBJ2-5, with 7 nucleotides matching TRBD1. The J segment lost 5 bases and the V segment lost 5 bases, leaving 11 bases of the junction unmatched. The CDR3 sequence is 15 residues long. Germline V gene lookup returns CDR1 SSHAT and CDR2 FNYEAQ (reference sequence). Full variable domain (rest looked up from reference TRBV7-7 and TRBJ2-5): GAGVSQSPRYKVTKRGQDVTLRCDPISSHATLYWYQQALGQGPEFLTYFNYEAQPDKSGLPSDRFSAERPEGSISTLTIQRTEQRDSAMYRCASSQQTGLRETQYFGPGTRLLVL.